This T cell receptor (beta chain) comes out of a study of shared clonotypes between healthy human individuals. Trimming removed 2 bases from V and 5 bases from J, with 11 bases in between. Germline CDR1 and CDR2: SGHDT and YYEEEE. The CDR3 loop spans 14 amino acids. On this clone: Its antigen is undetermined.

General study points: Naive subsets generally exceeded memory subsets in estimated richness.

The donors, all of them Caucasian adults, lived in Nashville, Tennessee. It was into CD45RA+ naive and CD45RA-negative memory subsets that the CD4+ cells were split. Every subset's genomic DNA went evenly onto several immunoSEQ plates. Clones were read by immunoSEQ multiplex PCR, and TCRdb kept only the in-frame ones, dropping some. The table records under 1,900,000 clones, approximately 98.5% of them present only once. This clonotype was obtained from a man aged 25-40 years in good health. The chain recombines TRBV5-6 with TRBJ1-5; D is undetermined. Sequenced: naive CD4+ T cells sorted from blood. Subset described: CD45RA+ positively selected. The DNA of the CDR3 is TGTGCCAGCAGCTTCAGAGGGTACGATCAGCCCCAGCATTTT. Translated, it gives CASSFRGYDQPQHF.